A single sample gave rise to the 14 T cell receptor beta chains below, sequenced in a study of shared T cell receptors in the human thymus. TCRdb's copy holds only in-frame clones and misses some; the assay was immunoSEQ multiplex PCR. Among hundreds of thousands of clones listed, 87% were seen once. This sample was also put to use in a study of human thymus T cells.

Sequencing used thymocytes. Every receptor here comes from a boy younger than two with a congenital heart defect.

The chain uses TRBV14 and TRBJ2-7; 8 positions agree with TRBD2. V shed 1 base and J 7 bases; nucleotides not matched to a gene: 9. The CDR3 extends over 15 amino acids. Germline loops: CDR1 SGHDN, CDR2 FVKESK. For the CDR3, the DNA is TGTGCCAGCAGCCAAGTAACTAGCGGAGCCCGGGAGCAGTACTTC. As protein: CASSQVTSGAREQYF.

The genes are TRBV6-1 and TRBJ2-5; the D gene is possibly TRBD1 (6 bases). The V end lost 9 bases, the J end lost 2 bases, and 13 bases lay between the germline ends. From germline, CDR1 is MNHNS and CDR2 SASEGT. The CDR3 covers 13 residues. DNA for the CDR3: TGTGCCAGTCACAGGGCGTTACAAGAGACCCAGTACTTC. Residues: CASHRALQETQYF.

The gene calls are TRBV28 and TRBJ1-5; a weak D match, TRBD1 (5 bases). V was shortened by 2 bases and J by 0 bases, with 29 bases between the two germline ends. Germline loops: CDR1 MDHEN, CDR2 SYDVKM. The CDR3 runs to 22 residues. The CDR3: CASSLAGKSVANPFYSNQPQHF. The CDR3 region has the DNA TGTGCCAGCAGTTTAGCAGGGAAGTCTGTTGCCAACCCGTTTTATAGCAATCAGCCCCAGCATTTT. The variable domain in full, completed from reference TRBV28 and TRBJ1-5, reads DVKVTQSSRYLVKRTGEKVFLECVQDMDHENMFWYRQDPGLGLRLIYFSYDVKMKEKGDIPEGYSVSREKKERFSLILESASTNQTSMYLCASSLAGKSVANPFYSNQPQHFGDGTRLSIL.

This chain uses TRBV5-4 with TRBJ2-7; D is ambiguous. The CDR3 is 15 residues long. In germline, CDR1 is SGHNT, CDR2 YYREEE (reference sequence). Trimming removed 5 bases from V and 2 bases from J, with 17 bases in between. CDR3 in amino acids: CASRHIAGPPYEQYF. The CDR3 DNA reads as TGTGCCAGCAGGCATATAGCCGGCCCACCCTACGAGCAGTACTTC. Full variable domain (remainder filled in from reference TRBV5-4 and TRBJ2-7): ETGVTQSPTHLIKTRGQQVTLRCSSQSGHNTVSWYQQALGQGPQFIFQYYREEENGRGNFPPRFSGLQFPNYSSELNVNALELDDSALYLCASRHIAGPPYEQYFGPGTRLTVT.

Notes on this clone: Other nucleotide sequences from this sample produce the same CDR3. The rearrangement links TRBV19 to TRBJ1-5; D gene ambiguous. The V and J ends lost 1 base and 1 base respectively, with 5 bases between them. This CDR3 has 14 amino acids. CDR1 and CDR2 from the germline V gene are LNHDA and SQIVND (reference sequence). The CDR3 DNA follows: TGTGCCAGTAGTATAGCGGGAAGCAATCAGCCCCAGCATTTT. Its protein product is CASSIAGSNQPQHF.

V and J are TRBV9 and TRBJ2-1; 8 nucleotides agree with TRBD2. Losses at the gene ends were 0 bases for V and 2 bases for J; bases not matched to a gene: 4. CDR3 length: 16 amino acids. Germline values: CDR1 SGDLS, CDR2 YYNGEE. CDR3 sequence reads: CASSVGSGVAYNEQFF. CDR3 coding DNA: TGTGCCAGCAGCGTAGGTAGCGGGGTAGCCTACAATGAGCAGTTCTTC.

This clone turned up a few times. The chain joins TRBV5-8 to TRBJ2-1; 7 nucleotides match TRBD1. The V gene end was trimmed by 0 bases and the J gene end by 0 bases; junction bases not matched to a gene: 15. Germline CDR1 SGHTS, CDR2 YDEGEE. The CDR3 length is 20 residues. The CDR3 DNA reads as TGTGCCAGCAGCTTGGGGGCAGGCGGACAGGCGATTAGCTCCTACAATGAGCAGTTCTTC. Translation gives CASSLGAGGQAISSYNEQFF.

The chain carries TRBV10-3 and TRBJ1-4, with D perhaps TRBD1 (6 bases). Germline CDR1 ENHRY, CDR2 SYGVKD. V gave up 6 bases and J gave up 8 bases, with 13 bases separating them. CDR3 length: 13 residues. CDR3: CAISGQIGEKLFF. In DNA, the CDR3 is TGTGCCATCAGCGGACAGATAGGGGAAAAACTGTTTTTT.

The V gene is TRBV15, the J gene TRBJ2-5, with D possibly matching TRBD2 (5 bases). In germline, CDR1 is LNHNV, CDR2 YYDKDF (reference sequence). Trimming cost V 7 bases and J 1 base, with 10 bases left between them. The CDR3 has 13 amino acids. The CDR3 is CATILEGQETQYF. The CDR3 DNA is TGTGCCACCATCCTAGAGGGCCAAGAGACCCAGTACTTC.

J is TRBJ2-1 and V is TRBV19; possibly TRBD1 for D (5 bases). Germline-derived CDR1 and CDR2 are LNHDA and SQIVND (reference sequence). The V and J ends lost 6 bases and 7 bases respectively, with 19 bases between them. CDR3 length equals 15 residues. CDR3 sequence: CASRITPPTENEQFF. The DNA for the CDR3 is TGTGCCAGTAGGATCACCCCCCCGACAGAAAATGAGCAGTTCTTC.

This chain connects TRBV30 to TRBJ2-7, with D possibly matching TRBD1 (7 bases). V was cut by 6 bases and J by 0 bases, with 18 bases left in between. Germline V CDR1 and CDR2: GTSNPN, SVGIG (reference sequence). The CDR3 has 15 amino acids. In DNA form, the CDR3 reads TGTGCCTGCACGACAGGGACTGTTAACTCCTACGAGCAGTACTTC. Protein: CACTTGTVNSYEQYF.

V gene TRBV18 combines with J gene TRBJ1-6, with no clear D. Germline V lookup: CDR1 KGHSH, CDR2 LQKENI. The CDR3 has 15 amino acids. With 3 bases removed from V and 6 bases from J, the gap between germline ends came to 12 bases. The CDR3 region is CASSPGEWRNSPLHF. CDR3 coding DNA: TGTGCCAGCTCACCTGGGGAGTGGCGTAATTCACCCCTCCACTTT.

Here the CDR3 reads CASSLAGGLHEQFF. The CDR3 DNA sequence: TGTGCCAGCTCCCTAGCGGGAGGGTTACATGAGCAGTTCTTC. The V call is TRBV18, the J call TRBJ2-1, with 12 bases that match TRBD2. The V gene's germline CDR1 is KGHSH and CDR2 LQKENI. The CDR3 has 14 residues. V was clipped by 6 bases and J by 8 bases; unmatched bases: 5.

This clone was picked up a small number of times. The chain links TRBV19 to TRBJ1-1, with a weak D call TRBD1 (6 bases). The CDR3 extends over 14 amino acids. The germline V gene encodes CDR1 LNHDA and CDR2 SQIVND (reference sequence). Deletions cut 6 bases from V and 0 bases from J, with 11 bases between. DNA for the CDR3: TGTGCCAGTAGATATAGACAGGTGAACACTGAAGCTTTCTTT. Translated: CASRYRQVNTEAFF.